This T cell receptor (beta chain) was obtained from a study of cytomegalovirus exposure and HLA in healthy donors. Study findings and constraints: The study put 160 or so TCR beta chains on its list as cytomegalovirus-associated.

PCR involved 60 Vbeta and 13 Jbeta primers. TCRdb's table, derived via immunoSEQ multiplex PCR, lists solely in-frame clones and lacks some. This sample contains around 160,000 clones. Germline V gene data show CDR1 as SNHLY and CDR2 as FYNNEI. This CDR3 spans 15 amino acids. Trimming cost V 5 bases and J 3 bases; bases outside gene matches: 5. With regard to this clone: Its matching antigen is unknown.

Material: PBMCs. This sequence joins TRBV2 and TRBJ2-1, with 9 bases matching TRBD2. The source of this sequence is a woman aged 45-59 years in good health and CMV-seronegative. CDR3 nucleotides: TGTGCCAGCAGTCCTATAGCGGGAGACTACAATGAGCAGTTCTTC. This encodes CASSPIAGDYNEQFF.